The rows below give T cell receptor beta chains drawn from one sample of a study of response to subunit inactivated influenza vaccine. TCRdb processed the RT-PCR reads anew with MiXCR; each CDR3 protein has one entry. Found here are about 480,000 distinct CDR3 sequences, around 25% of them singletons; the top ten hold 1.5% to 2%. This material consisted of CD4+ T cells sorted from PBMCs, taken around 5 days after vaccination. Every receptor here comes from a man aged 50-59 years who received an inactivated influenza vaccine. Both conserved end residues are part of each CDR3. The D gene is left open where the match is weak. Not all rows give a size; the values are once, few, many and, for expanded clones, a class.

CDR3 length: 16
J gene: TRBJ2-1
V gene: TRBV12-3/TRBV12-4
clone size: few
D gene: TRBD1
CDR3 DNA: TGTGCCAGCAGCCCGAGAGGGGACAGGGGGTACAATGAGCAGTTCTTC
CDR3 protein: CASSPRGDRGYNEQFF

CDR3 length: 16
J gene: TRBJ1-5
V gene: TRBV23-1
clone size: few
D gene: .
CDR3 DNA: TGCGCCAGCAGTCGTCAGGAGAAACATCCCAATCAGCCCCAGCATTTT
CDR3 protein: CASSRQEKHPNQPQHF

CDR3 length: 13
J gene: TRBJ1-2
V gene: TRBV5-4
clone size: few
D gene: .
CDR3 DNA: TGTGCCAGCAGCACTACAGGGAATTTTGGCTACACCTTC
CDR3 protein: CASSTTGNFGYTF

CDR3 length: 14
J gene: TRBJ2-1
V gene: TRBV12-3/TRBV12-4
clone size: few
D gene: .
CDR3 DNA: TGTGCCAGCACCGAGGCTAGCGTTCACAATGAGCAGTTCTTC
CDR3 protein: CASTEASVHNEQFF

CDR3 length: 15
J gene: TRBJ1-5
V gene: TRBV20-1
clone size: .
D gene: TRBD1
CDR3 DNA: TGCAGTGCTAGCTCAGGGACAGGGTTCCATCAGCCCCAGCATTTT
CDR3 protein: CSASSGTGFHQPQHF

CDR3 length: 15
J gene: TRBJ2-1
V gene: TRBV9
clone size: .
D gene: .
CDR3 DNA: TGTGCCAGCAGCGTAAGGGCCCTAGACTTGGATGAGCAGTTCTTC
CDR3 protein: CASSVRALDLDEQFF

CDR3 length: 16
J gene: TRBJ1-5
V gene: TRBV4-2
clone size: few
D gene: TRBD1
CDR3 DNA: TGTGCCAGCAGCCAAGCGGGGACAGGGAGCAATCAGCCCCAGCATTTT
CDR3 protein: CASSQAGTGSNQPQHF

CDR3 length: 14
J gene: TRBJ2-4
V gene: TRBV7-6
clone size: few
D gene: TRBD1
CDR3 DNA: TGTGCCAGCAGCGAACAGGGGGCGAGAAACATTCAGTACTTC
CDR3 protein: CASSEQGARNIQYF

CDR3 length: 14
J gene: TRBJ2-1
V gene: TRBV11-1
clone size: once
D gene: .
CDR3 DNA: TGTGCCAGCAGCCCCGACTCCCAAGGCGATGAGCAGTTCTTC
CDR3 protein: CASSPDSQGDEQFF

CDR3 length: 10
J gene: TRBJ1-2
V gene: TRBV29-1
clone size: .
D gene: .
CDR3 DNA: TGCAGCGTTATGGACTATGGCTACACCTTC
CDR3 protein: CSVMDYGYTF

CDR3 length: 15
J gene: TRBJ2-1
V gene: TRBV5-1
clone size: few
D gene: TRBD2
CDR3 DNA: TGCGCCAGCAGCTCCGGGACTAGCGGAATTAATGAGCAGTTCTTC
CDR3 protein: CASSSGTSGINEQFF